The source of this T cell receptor (beta chain) is a study of regulatory T cells in long-lasting Graves disease. General study findings and limits: Favored usage of TRBV28, TRBJ1-2 and TRBJ2-5 was recorded in persistent disease. Those with persistent disease had in common more public clonotypes (2,741) than new patients (approximately 1,000).

Indicated time point: persistent/refractory GD, antithyroid drugs over 5 years with positive TRAb. RNA from PBMCs was the source of the TCR library. This clonotype has ten or more counts. No antigen is known for it. Assembly of TCR beta libraries relied on iRepertoire HTBI primers together with Arm-PCR of CDR3 regions. TCRdb called the multiplex PCR reads again in MiXCR, with one record for every CDR3 protein. This table holds 390,000 or so distinct CDR3 sequences, more than 20% found once. Trimming cost V 4 bases and J 7 bases, with 17 bases left between them. This CDR3 is 14 amino acids long. CDR1 and CDR2 from the germline V gene are MDHEN and SYDVKM.

The rearrangement joins TRBV28 to TRBJ2-7; maybe TRBD2 (5 bases). The sample here was peripheral blood mononuclear cells (PBMCs), taken when the disease was refractory, from a patient treated with antithyroid drugs. The source of this sequence is a woman in her thirties or forties with Graves disease. CDR3 region: CASSSLKITGEQYF. As DNA, the CDR3 is TGTGCCAGCAGTTCCCTCAAGATTACGGGGGAGCAGTACTTC.